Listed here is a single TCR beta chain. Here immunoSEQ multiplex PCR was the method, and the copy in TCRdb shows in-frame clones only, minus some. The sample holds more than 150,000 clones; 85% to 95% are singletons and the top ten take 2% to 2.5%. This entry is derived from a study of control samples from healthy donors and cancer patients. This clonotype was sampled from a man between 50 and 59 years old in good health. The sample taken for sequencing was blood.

The CDR3 region is CASGPTAGNTIYF. In nucleotides, the CDR3 is TGTGCCAGCGGGCCGACAGCTGGAAACACCATATATTTT. The chain combines TRBV19 with TRBJ1-3, with D perhaps TRBD1 (5 bases). Trimming removed 9 bases from V and 2 bases from J, with 11 bases in between. Germline V CDR1 and CDR2: LNHDA, SQIVND (reference sequence). The CDR3 contains 13 residues.